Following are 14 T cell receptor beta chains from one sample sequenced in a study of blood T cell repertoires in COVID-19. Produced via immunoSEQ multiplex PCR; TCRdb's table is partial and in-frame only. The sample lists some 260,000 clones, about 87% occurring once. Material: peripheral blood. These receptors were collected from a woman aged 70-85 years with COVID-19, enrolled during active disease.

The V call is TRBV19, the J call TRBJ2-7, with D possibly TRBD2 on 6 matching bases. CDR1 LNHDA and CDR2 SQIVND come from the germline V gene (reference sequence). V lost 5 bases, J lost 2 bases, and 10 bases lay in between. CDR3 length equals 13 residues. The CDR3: CASSVRETYEQYF. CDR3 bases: TGTGCCAGTAGTGTCCGGGAGACCTACGAGCAGTACTTC.

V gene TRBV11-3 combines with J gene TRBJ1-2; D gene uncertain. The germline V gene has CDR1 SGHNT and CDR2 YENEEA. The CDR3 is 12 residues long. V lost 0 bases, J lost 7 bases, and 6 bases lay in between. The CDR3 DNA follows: TGTGCCAGCAGCTTAGATCCGGGTGGCTACACCTTC. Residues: CASSLDPGGYTF.

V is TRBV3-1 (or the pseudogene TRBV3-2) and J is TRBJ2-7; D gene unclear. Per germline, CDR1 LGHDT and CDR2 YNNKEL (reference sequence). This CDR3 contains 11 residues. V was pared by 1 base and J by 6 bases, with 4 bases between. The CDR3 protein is CASSQASEQYF. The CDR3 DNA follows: TGTGCCAGCAGCCAAGCATCCGAGCAGTACTTC.

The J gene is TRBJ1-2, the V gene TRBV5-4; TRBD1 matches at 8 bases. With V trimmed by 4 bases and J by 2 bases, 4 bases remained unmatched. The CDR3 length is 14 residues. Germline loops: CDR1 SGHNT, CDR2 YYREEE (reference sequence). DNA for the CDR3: TGTGCCAGCAGCCCCCAGGGGGCCAACTATGGCTACACCTTC. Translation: CASSPQGANYGYTF.

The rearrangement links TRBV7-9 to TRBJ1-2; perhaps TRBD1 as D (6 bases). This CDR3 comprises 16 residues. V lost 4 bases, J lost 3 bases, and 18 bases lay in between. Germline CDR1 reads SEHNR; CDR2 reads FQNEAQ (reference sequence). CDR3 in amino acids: CASSSRRTESDYGYTF. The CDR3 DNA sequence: TGTGCCAGCAGCTCTCGCAGGACAGAGTCTGACTATGGCTACACCTTC.

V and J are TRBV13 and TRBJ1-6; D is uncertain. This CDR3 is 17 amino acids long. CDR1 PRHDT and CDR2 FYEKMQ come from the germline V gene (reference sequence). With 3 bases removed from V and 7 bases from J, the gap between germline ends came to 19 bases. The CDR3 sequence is CASSFNYFSARNSPLHF. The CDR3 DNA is TGTGCCAGCAGCTTCAACTACTTCTCGGCTAGAAATTCACCCCTCCACTTT.

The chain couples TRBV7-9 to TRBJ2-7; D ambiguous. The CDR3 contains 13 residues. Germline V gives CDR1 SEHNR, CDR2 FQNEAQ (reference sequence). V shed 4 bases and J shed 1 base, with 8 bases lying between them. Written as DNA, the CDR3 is TGTGCCAGCAGCTCAGGTGAATCCTACGAGCAGTACTTC. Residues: CASSSGESYEQYF. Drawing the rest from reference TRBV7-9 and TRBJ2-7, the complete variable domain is DTGVSQNPRHKITKRGQNVTFRCDPISEHNRLYWYRQTLGQGPEFLTYFQNEAQLEKSRLLSDRFSAERPKGSFSTLEIQRTEQGDSAMYLCASSSGESYEQYFGPGTRLTVT.

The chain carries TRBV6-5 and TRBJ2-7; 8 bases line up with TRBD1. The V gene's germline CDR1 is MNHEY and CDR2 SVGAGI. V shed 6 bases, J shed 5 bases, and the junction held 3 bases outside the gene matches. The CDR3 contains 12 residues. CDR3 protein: CASRTDRDEQYF. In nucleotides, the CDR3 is TGTGCCAGCAGGACGGACAGGGACGAGCAGTACTTC.

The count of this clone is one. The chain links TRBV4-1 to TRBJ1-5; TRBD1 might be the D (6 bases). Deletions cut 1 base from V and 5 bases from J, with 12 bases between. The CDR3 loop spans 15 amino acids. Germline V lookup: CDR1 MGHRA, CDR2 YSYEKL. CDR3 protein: CASSQVQQGDQPQHF. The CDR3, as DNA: TGCGCCAGCAGCCAAGTTCAACAGGGAGATCAGCCCCAGCATTTT.

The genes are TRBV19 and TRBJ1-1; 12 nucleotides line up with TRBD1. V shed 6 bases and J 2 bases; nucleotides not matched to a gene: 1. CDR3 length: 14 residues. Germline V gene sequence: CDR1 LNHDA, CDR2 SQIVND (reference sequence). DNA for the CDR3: TGTGCCAGTAGGGGGACAGGGGGCAACACTGAAGCTTTCTTT. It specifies CASRGTGGNTEAFF.

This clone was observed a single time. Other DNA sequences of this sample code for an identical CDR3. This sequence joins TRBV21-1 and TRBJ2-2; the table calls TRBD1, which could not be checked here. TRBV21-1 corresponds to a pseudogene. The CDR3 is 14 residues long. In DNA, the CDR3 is TGTGCCAGCAGTAATGTACAGTTTTCCGGGGAGCTGTTTTTT. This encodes CASSNVQFSGELFF.

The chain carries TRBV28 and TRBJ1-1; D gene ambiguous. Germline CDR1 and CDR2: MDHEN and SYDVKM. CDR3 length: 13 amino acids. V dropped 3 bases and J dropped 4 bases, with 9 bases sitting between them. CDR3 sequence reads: CASSFFAGTEAFF. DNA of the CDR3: TGTGCCAGCAGTTTTTTTGCGGGCACTGAAGCTTTCTTT.

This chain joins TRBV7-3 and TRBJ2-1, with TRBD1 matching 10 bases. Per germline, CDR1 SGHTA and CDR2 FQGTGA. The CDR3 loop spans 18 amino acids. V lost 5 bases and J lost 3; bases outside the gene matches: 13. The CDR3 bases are TGTGCCAGCAGCCTCGGGAGGTACCGGGACAGGGGCTACAATGAGCAGTTCTTC. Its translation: CASSLGRYRDRGYNEQFF.

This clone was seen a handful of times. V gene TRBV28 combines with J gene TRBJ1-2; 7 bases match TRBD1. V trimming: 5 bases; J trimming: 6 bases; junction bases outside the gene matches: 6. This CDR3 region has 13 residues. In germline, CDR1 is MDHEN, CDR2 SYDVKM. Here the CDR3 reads CASSTGTENGYTF. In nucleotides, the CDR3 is TGTGCCAGCAGTACCGGGACAGAGAATGGCTACACCTTC.